Listed below are T cell receptor beta chains from one sample, sequenced in a study of blood T cell repertoires in COVID-19. TCRdb's table, derived via immunoSEQ multiplex PCR, lists solely in-frame clones and lacks some. Among fewer than 250,000 clones listed, 87% were seen once. What was sequenced was PBMCs or T cells enriched from blood (not recorded which). These receptors all come from a man aged 30-40 years who had recovered from COVID-19. Both conserved end residues are trimmed from each CDR3. Each record gives: V gene, J gene, clone size, D gene, CDR3 protein. D genes are given only for firm matches. Not all rows give a size; the values are once, few, many and, for expanded clones, a class.

TRBV6-4	TRBJ2-3	few	TRBD1	ASRPGQGTHTQY
TRBV19	TRBJ2-7	.	.	ASSKKEGTWAYEQY
TRBV7-8	TRBJ2-2	once	TRBD2	ASSLDNRLAGGSGSRNGELF
TRBV5-1	TRBJ2-7	.	TRBD2	ASSFIGRGYEQY
TRBV7-2	TRBJ1-2	.	.	ASSLDLRTTGGYT
TRBV28	TRBJ1-3	once	.	ASSLPPDGSSGNTIY
TRBV19	TRBJ1-5	.	.	ASSDRGPYQPQH
TRBV13	TRBJ2-7	once	.	ASSLAWGDTYEQY
TRBV30	TRBJ1-1	.	.	AWSVGDTEAF
TRBV5-1	TRBJ1-4	once	.	ASKAGGLNEKLF
TRBV28	TRBJ2-6	once	.	ASSHGRGISSGANVLT
TRBV19	TRBJ2-1	.	TRBD2	ASNLGLAASYNEQF
TRBV6-5	TRBJ1-2	.	.	ASSSPGESINYGYT
TRBV13	TRBJ1-3	.	.	ASSLSSGNTIY
TRBV9	TRBJ1-2	.	.	ASTLEAGLNGYT
TRBV5-1	TRBJ2-5	.	.	ASSPGRWETQY
TRBV15	TRBJ1-6	.	.	ATSRDSLWQGLRSPLH
TRBV12-3/TRBV12-4	TRBJ2-2	.	.	ASSLLSYGELF
TRBV7-9	TRBJ1-2	.	.	ASSLRDNYGYT
TRBV30	TRBJ2-7	.	TRBD1	AWSTRTGVEQY
TRBV27	TRBJ2-6	.	.	ASSPRTAAGWANVLT
TRBV7-9	TRBJ2-1	.	.	ASSSLTGEQF
TRBV5-6	TRBJ2-1	.	TRBD2	ASSQIGLAESNEQF
TRBV6-5	TRBJ1-2	.	.	AVQDITGYT
TRBV5-1	TRBJ2-2	.	.	ASSLGEPTGELF
TRBV30	TRBJ1-2	.	TRBD1	AWSGQGYYYGYT
TRBV18	TRBJ1-5	.	.	ASSPPGQTNSNQPQH
TRBV19	TRBJ2-7	.	TRBD1	ASSNLGTGAYEQY
TRBV5-4	TRBJ1-2	.	.	ASSLQDGVYGYT
TRBV3-1/TRBV3-2	TRBJ1-6	.	TRBD1	ASSQLGTGGSPLH
TRBV30	TRBJ2-1	.	.	AWRRMEGPRPGNEQF
TRBV5-6	TRBJ2-7	once	.	ASWQEHGVSSYEQY
TRBV6-6	TRBJ2-7	.	TRBD1	ASSGDRDYEQY
TRBV28	TRBJ1-5	.	TRBD1	ASSRDRGAQPQH
TRBV14	TRBJ2-3	once	.	ASSLGWSTDTQY
TRBV7-3	TRBJ1-1	.	.	ASSLNYGPDSEAF
TRBV9	TRBJ2-7	.	TRBD1	ASSFRQGNYEQY
TRBV9	TRBJ2-1	.	.	ASSVEVRDNEQF
TRBV11-2	TRBJ2-1	.	.	ASSLNRHSYNEQF
TRBV10-2	TRBJ2-1	.	.	ASSGDFPSEQF
TRBV29-1	TRBJ1-5	.	TRBD1	SVAGTGGPNSNQPQH
TRBV6-5	TRBJ2-7	.	TRBD2	ASRGSLAGAEQY
TRBV18	TRBJ1-1	.	.	ASSPRGGYTEAF
TRBV28	TRBJ1-5	.	.	ASRNTGPSNQPQH
TRBV15	TRBJ1-1	.	.	ATSRDATPEAF
TRBV30	TRBJ1-5	.	.	AWSVRRFNQPQH
TRBV4-2	TRBJ1-1	few	.	ASSQIPGGWQGITEAF